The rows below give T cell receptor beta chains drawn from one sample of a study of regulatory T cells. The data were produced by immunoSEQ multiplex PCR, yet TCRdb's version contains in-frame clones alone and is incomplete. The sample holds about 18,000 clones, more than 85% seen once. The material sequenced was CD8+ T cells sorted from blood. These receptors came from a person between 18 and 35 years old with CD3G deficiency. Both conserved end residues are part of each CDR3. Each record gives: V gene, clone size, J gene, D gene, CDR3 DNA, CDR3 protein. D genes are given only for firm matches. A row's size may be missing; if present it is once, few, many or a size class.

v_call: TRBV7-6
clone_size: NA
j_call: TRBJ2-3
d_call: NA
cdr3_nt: TGTGCCAGCAGCCCAGGGGGGGACGGGTACACAGATACGCAGTATTTT
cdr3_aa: CASSPGGDGYTDTQYF

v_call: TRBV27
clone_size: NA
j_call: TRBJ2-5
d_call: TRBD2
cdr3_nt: TGTGCCAGCAGTTTAGCGGGGGGCCTCCCCTCCAAGTGGACCCAGTACTTC
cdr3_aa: CASSLAGGLPSKWTQYF

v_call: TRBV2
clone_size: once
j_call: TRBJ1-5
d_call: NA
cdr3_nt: TGTGCCAGCAGGATGGGCGGGAGGCTTTATAGCAATCAGCCCCAGCATTTT
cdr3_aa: CASRMGGRLYSNQPQHF

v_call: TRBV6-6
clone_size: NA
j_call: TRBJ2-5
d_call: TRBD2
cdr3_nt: TGTGCCAGCAGTTGGGCTAGCGGAACTCAAGAGACCCAGTACTTC
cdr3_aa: CASSWASGTQETQYF

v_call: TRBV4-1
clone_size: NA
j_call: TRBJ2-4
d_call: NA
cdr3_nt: TGCGCCAGCAGCCAAGATGAAGAACCCCCCAAAAACATTCAGTACTTC
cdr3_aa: CASSQDEEPPKNIQYF

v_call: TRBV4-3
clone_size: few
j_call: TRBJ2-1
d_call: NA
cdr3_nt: TGCGCCAGCACTTTAAGCAGGGGATCCCTCAATGAGCAGTTCTTC
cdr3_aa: CASTLSRGSLNEQFF

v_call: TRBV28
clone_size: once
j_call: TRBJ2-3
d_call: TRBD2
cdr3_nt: TGTGCCAGCAGTCTCGGACTAGCGGGAGGAGATACGCAGTATTTT
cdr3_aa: CASSLGLAGGDTQYF

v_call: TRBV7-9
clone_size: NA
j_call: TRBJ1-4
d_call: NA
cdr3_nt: TGTGCCAGCTTCGGGATGGGAAAACTGTTTTTT
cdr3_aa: CASFGMGKLFF

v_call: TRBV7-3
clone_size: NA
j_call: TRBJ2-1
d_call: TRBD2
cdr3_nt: TGTGCCAGCAGCGCCCCTAGCGGGGGGGCCAATGAGCAGTTCTTC
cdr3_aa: CASSAPSGGANEQFF

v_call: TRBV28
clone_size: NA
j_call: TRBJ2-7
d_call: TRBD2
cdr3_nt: TGTGCCAGCAGTTCATCCCCTAGCGGGTTTACCTACGAGCAGTACTTC
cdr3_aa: CASSSSPSGFTYEQYF

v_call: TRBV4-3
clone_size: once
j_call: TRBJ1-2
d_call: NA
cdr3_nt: TGCGCCAGCAGCCAAGATAGGGGATCGGTCTATGGCTACACCTTC
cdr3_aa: CASSQDRGSVYGYTF

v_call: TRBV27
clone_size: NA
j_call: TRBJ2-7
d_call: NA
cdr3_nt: TGTGCCAGCAGTCCAACCTGGGGCTTGAGCTCCTACGAGCAGTACTTC
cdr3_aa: CASSPTWGLSSYEQYF

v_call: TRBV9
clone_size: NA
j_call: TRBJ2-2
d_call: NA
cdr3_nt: TGTGCCAGCAGCGTAGCTCTCAACACCGGGGAGCTGTTTTTT
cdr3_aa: CASSVALNTGELFF

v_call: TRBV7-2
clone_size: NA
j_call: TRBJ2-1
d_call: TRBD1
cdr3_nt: TGTGCCAGCAGCTCTCGGACAGGGGGCGATGAGCAGTTCTTC
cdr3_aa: CASSSRTGGDEQFF

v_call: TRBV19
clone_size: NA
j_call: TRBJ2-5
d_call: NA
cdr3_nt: TGTGCCAGTAGTATCCACGGGGGCGGTAACCAGTACTTC
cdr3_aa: CASSIHGGGNQYF

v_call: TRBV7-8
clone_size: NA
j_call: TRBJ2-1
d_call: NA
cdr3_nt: TGTGCCAGCAGCCGGGACGGGTCCAGCTCCTACAATGAGCAGTTCTTC
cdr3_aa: CASSRDGSSSYNEQFF

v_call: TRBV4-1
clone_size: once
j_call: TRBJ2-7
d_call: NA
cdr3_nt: TGCGCCAGCAGCCAAGATGGGGTCGAGCAGTACTTC
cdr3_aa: CASSQDGVEQYF

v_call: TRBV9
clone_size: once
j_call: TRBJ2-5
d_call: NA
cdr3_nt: TGTGCCAGCAGCCCCCAGGGGAGTCAAGAGACCCAGTACTTC
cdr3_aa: CASSPQGSQETQYF

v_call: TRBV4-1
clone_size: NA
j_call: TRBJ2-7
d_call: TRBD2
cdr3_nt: TGCGCCAGCAGCCAAGAAGGCCTCACGGGGGGAGGGGAGCAGTACTTC
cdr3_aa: CASSQEGLTGGGEQYF

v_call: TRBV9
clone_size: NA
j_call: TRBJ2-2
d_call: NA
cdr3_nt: TGTGCCAGCAGCGTGAGAACCCCCGGGGAGCTGTTTTTT
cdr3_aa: CASSVRTPGELFF